Included here is one T cell receptor beta chain sequence, with context. TCRdb ran MiXCR on the 5' RACE reads and lists one entry per CDR3 protein. The data hold 55,000 to 75,000 distinct CDR3 sequences, with 28% observed a single time. This entry is derived from a study of T-cell memory formation after mild COVID-19. Germline values: CDR1 SEHNR, CDR2 FQNEAQ (reference sequence). The CDR3 runs 14 residues. The V end lost 7 bases, the J end lost 0 bases, and 12 bases lay between the germline ends. The sample was PBMCs or a T cell subset sorted from them (not recorded which). This chain joins TRBV7-9 and TRBJ2-5, with D uncertain. The clonotype originates from a man in his late teens or twenties who had mild COVID-19 (a few samples of this study predate the infection). Cell type and time point are not known. This CDR3 is CASTTSAYQETQYF. The CDR3 DNA reads as TGTGCCAGCACCACGAGCGCGTACCAAGAGACCCAGTACTTC.